The table lists the clone carrying this T cell receptor beta chain with a few counts. This entry comes from a study of blood T cell repertoires in COVID-19. This CDR3 has 15 residues. V shed 6 bases and J shed 3 bases, with 15 bases lying between them. CDR1 is SNHLY, CDR2 FYNNEI, per germline. The table came from immunoSEQ multiplex PCR; TCRdb's copy has only in-frame clones and leaves some out. The table has 250,000 to 300,000 clones, approximately 87% seen once. The clonotype comes from a man in his fifties or sixties who had recovered from COVID-19. Sample: peripheral blood. The rearrangement links TRBV2 to TRBJ2-1; TRBD2 is a possible D gene (6 bases). This CDR3 reads CASSSGGKFYNEQFF. As DNA, the CDR3 is TGTGCCAGCAGCTCAGGCGGGAAGTTCTACAATGAGCAGTTCTTC. The whole variable domain, filled in from reference TRBV2 and TRBJ2-1, reads EPEVTQTPSHQVTQMGQEVILRCVPISNHLYFYWYRQILGQKVEFLVSFYNNEISEKSEIFDDQFSVERPDGSNFTLKIRSTKLEDSAMYFCASSSGGKFYNEQFFGPGTRLTVL.